One TCR beta chain is described in this entry. The sample originates from a study of patients and donors after allogeneic stem cell transplantation. In germline, CDR1 is SQVTM, CDR2 ANQGSEA. V lost 6 bases and J lost 1; bases outside the gene matches: 17. This CDR3 spans 18 amino acids. One entry per CDR3 protein results from TCRdb running MiXCR on the RT-PCR reads. The sample contains 390,000 or so distinct CDR3 sequences, 16% of which appear only once. Source material: blood, either unsorted or a sorted T cell fraction (not recorded which). The chain uses TRBV29-1 and TRBJ2-2, with 7 positions matching TRBD1. The TCR was taken from a human donor who was either an allogeneic HSCT recipient or a stem cell or donor lymphocyte infusion donor (not recorded which). It is not recorded whose cells these are; they may come from a transplant donor. In DNA form, the CDR3 reads TGCAGCGTGGGCGGGTACAGGGGCCCACGGGGGAACACCGGGGAGCTGTTTTTT. Encoded protein: CSVGGYRGPRGNTGELFF.